The entry that follows covers one TCR beta chain sequence. Its antigen is not known. Deep was the level used in running the assay. Profiling relied on immunoSEQ multiplex PCR, and the TCRdb table lists in-frame clones only, not all of them. The sample comprises under 850,000 clones, nearly 95% of which are singletons, and less than 25% rests with the top ten. The CDR3 loop spans 15 amino acids. Germline V lookup: CDR1 SGHVS, CDR2 FQNEAQ. Trimming cost V 4 bases and J 5 bases, with 17 bases left between them. The sample belongs to a study of shared clonotypes between healthy human individuals. Study-wide background: Used for every donor were three CD4 naive, three CD4 memory, two CD8 naive and one CD8 memory plate.

It was CD45RO-negative cells, positively selected for CCR7, that made up naive CD8 cells, with terminally differentiated effector memory CD45RA+ cells excluded. The study, taken as a whole, reports: Depth of sequencing was expected to influence donor clonotype sharing.

Sequencing was performed on naive CD8+ T cells sorted from blood. This sequence joins TRBV7-8 and TRBJ2-5, with D tentatively TRBD1 (6 bases). This sequence originates from a man younger than 45 in good health. Here the CDR3 reads CASSSWTDLRETQYF. The DNA of the CDR3 is TGTGCCAGCAGCTCATGGACAGACTTGAGGGAGACCCAGTACTTC. The full variable domain, in which reference TRBV7-8 and TRBJ2-5 provide the parts outside the CDR3, is GAGVSQSPRYKVAKRGQDVALRCDPISGHVSLFWYQQALGQGPEFLTYFQNEAQLDKSGLPSDRFFAERPEGSVSTLKIQRTQQEDSAVYLCASSSWTDLRETQYFGPGTRLLVL.